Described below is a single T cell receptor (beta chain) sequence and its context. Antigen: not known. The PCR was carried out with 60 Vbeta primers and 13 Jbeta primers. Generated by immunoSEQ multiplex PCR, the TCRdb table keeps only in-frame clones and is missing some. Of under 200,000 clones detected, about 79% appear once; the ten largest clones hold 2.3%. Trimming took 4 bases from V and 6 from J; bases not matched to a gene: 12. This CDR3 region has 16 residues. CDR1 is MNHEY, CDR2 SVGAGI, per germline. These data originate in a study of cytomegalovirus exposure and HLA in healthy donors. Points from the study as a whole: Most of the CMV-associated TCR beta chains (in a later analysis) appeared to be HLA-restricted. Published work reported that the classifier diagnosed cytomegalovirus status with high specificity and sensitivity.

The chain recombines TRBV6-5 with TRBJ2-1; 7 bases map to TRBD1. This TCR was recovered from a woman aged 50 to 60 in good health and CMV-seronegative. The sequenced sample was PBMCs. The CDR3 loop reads CASSFKTGRYVNEQFF. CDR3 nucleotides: TGTGCCAGCAGTTTTAAGACAGGGCGTTACGTCAATGAGCAGTTCTTC.